This note documents a single T cell receptor (beta chain) sequence. Produced via immunoSEQ multiplex PCR; TCRdb's table is partial and in-frame only. The top ten clones hold 5% to 7% of a sample with under 200,000 clones, 86% of them seen once. The data originate from a study of blood T cell repertoires in COVID-19. Study-level background: Sources were T cells, B-cell-depleted T cells, or PBMCs; the material itself was cDNA or gDNA.

Enrolled through a virtual design, the participants were between roughly 18 and 90 years of age and came from 24 US areas. This clonotype was sampled from a man between 35 and 55 years old with acute COVID-19. Sequenced material: PBMCs or T cells enriched from blood (not recorded which).

The CDR3 DNA sequence: TGTGCCATCAGTGCCCCGGTGGATGAGGTCAACGTCCTGACTTTC. Translated: CAISAPVDEVNVLTF. The chain links TRBV10-3 to TRBJ2-6; D gene uncertain. The germline V gene encodes CDR1 ENHRY and CDR2 SYGVKD. The CDR3 runs to 15 residues. V was clipped by 4 bases and J by 9 bases, with 16 bases between them.